A selection of T cell receptor beta chains follows, all from one sample in a study of OX40 agonist ivuxolimab in advanced cancers. TCRdb's copy holds only in-frame clones and misses some; the assay was immunoSEQ multiplex PCR. The sample contains just under 85,000 clones, about four fifths of which appear only once. Sequencing was performed on CD4+ or CD8+ T cells sorted from blood, taken in a trial of the OX40 agonist ivuxolimab. These receptor sequences come from an adult with an advanced solid tumor such as melanoma, head and neck, liver or kidney cancer. Both conserved end residues are trimmed from each CDR3. A D gene is named only where the DNA matches it firmly.

>TRBV18|-|TRBJ1-3
ASSPPGVGGNTIY
>TRBV7-3|TRBD2|TRBJ2-3
ASSISGGDTDTQY
>TRBV6-6|TRBD2|TRBJ2-5
ASTSGGGETQY
>TRBV9|-|TRBJ2-2
ASSGGVGRDTGELF
>TRBV7-9|-|TRBJ1-5
ASSLARGGNQPQH
>TRBV4-2|-|TRBJ1-2
ASSSSRGGYT
>TRBV5-1|TRBD1|TRBJ1-2
ASRMGGQTNYGYT
>TRBV11-3|-|TRBJ1-1
ASSLAGMHTEAF
>TRBV28|-|TRBJ2-1
ASSSHPGQGGNEQF
>TRBV14|-|TRBJ1-3
ASSQDGTDRGNTIY
>TRBV5-6|TRBD1|TRBJ1-2
ASSLVQGVNGYT
>TRBV7-2|-|TRBJ2-5
ASSSRETQY
>TRBV5-1|-|TRBJ2-5
ASSEQETQY
>TRBV7-2|-|TRBJ2-1
ASSFIAGTRGLMGNEQF
>TRBV7-8|TRBD2|TRBJ2-4
ASSLLLAGGLAKNIQY
>TRBV5-1|TRBD1|TRBJ2-1
ASSLAGQGSNEQF
>TRBV7-2|-|TRBJ2-3
ASSLGGPPDTQY
>TRBV28|TRBD2|TRBJ2-1
ASRPTSGGAGEQF
>TRBV5-6|TRBD1|TRBJ1-1
ASSLDRGRGTEAF
>TRBV4-3|-|TRBJ1-5
ASSQVLDSYQPQH
>TRBV29-1|-|TRBJ2-4
SVAAAKNIQY
>TRBV29-1|TRBD1|TRBJ2-1
SVERTGSPDNEQF
>TRBV14|-|TRBJ1-1
ASSHPRQLGDTEAF
>TRBV5-8|-|TRBJ1-5
ASSRDTYNQPQH
>TRBV7-9|-|TRBJ1-4
ASSPSATTNEKLF
>TRBV28|-|TRBJ1-2
ASSLFRSRGSGNYGYT
>TRBV5-6|-|TRBJ1-3
ASSSPTGPSSGNTIY
>TRBV28|TRBD1|TRBJ1-6
ASIGQGGSPLH
>TRBV15|-|TRBJ2-1
ATSRDRTVSYNEQF
>TRBV7-9|-|TRBJ1-1
ASSQDAGVNEAF
>TRBV7-9|TRBD1|TRBJ1-2
ASSETGQVSGYGYT
>TRBV7-2|TRBD1|TRBJ2-5
ASSLQGALSQETQY
>TRBV6-5|TRBD1|TRBJ2-7
ASSSGQRHEQY
>TRBV5-6|-|TRBJ1-1
ASSLPGTPNTEAF
>TRBV10-3|-|TRBJ2-7
AISESSYEQY
>TRBV7-2|TRBD1|TRBJ2-1
ASRFRDRGPNEQF
>TRBV29-1|TRBD1|TRBJ1-1
SARQGGNTEAF